What follows is one TCR beta chain and its context. The data were obtained in a study of naive and memory T cell subsets. Whole-blood samples were roughly 2.7 ml of peripheral blood from healthy adult volunteers. For blood and skin samples, reverse transcription used TCR alpha and beta constant primers. Four PCR rounds used nested alpha and beta constant region primers plus the SP2 primer. TCRdb processed the 5' RACE reads anew with MiXCR; each CDR3 protein has one entry. The sample shows approximately 27,000 distinct CDR3 sequences, roughly 23% of them seen only once. CDR1 SGHRS and CDR2 YFSETQ come from the germline V gene. The CDR3 spans 12 residues. V lost 3 bases, J lost 4 bases, and 8 bases lay in between.

V gene TRBV5-1 combines with J gene TRBJ2-7; D call uncertain. This sequence originates from a female donor in good health. The CDR3, as DNA: TGCGCCAGCAGCTCCCGGGCATACGAGCAGTACTTC. Protein: CASSSRAYEQYF.